These 2 T cell receptor beta chains share one sample of origin, sequenced in a study of blood T cell repertoires in COVID-19. The protocol was immunoSEQ multiplex PCR, while the TCRdb copy is restricted to in-frame clones and leaves out a portion. The sample lists approximately 250,000 clones, 86% seen once, with approximately 8.2% in the top ten. The sample comprised peripheral blood. The receptor set was obtained from a man aged 40-49 years with active or convalescent COVID-19.

The rearrangement uses TRBV25-1 and TRBJ2-7; D unresolved. The V end was cut by 1 base, the J end by 4 bases, with 11 bases between. The CDR3 has 14 amino acids. Looked up from germline, CDR1 is MGHDK and CDR2 is SYGVNS. This chain's CDR3 is CASSEFGRLYEQYF. For the CDR3, the DNA is TGTGCCAGCAGTGAATTTGGCAGGTTATACGAGCAGTACTTC.

J is TRBJ2-2 and V is TRBV10-1; a possible D gene is TRBD1 (6 bases). The CDR3 consists of 14 residues. Germline V gene lookup returns CDR1 WNHNN and CDR2 SYGVQD (reference sequence). V gave up 3 bases and J gave up 5 bases, with 10 bases separating them. The CDR3 DNA follows: TGCGCCAGCAGTGAATGGGGGCTGACCGGGGAGCTGTTTTTT. Translation gives CASSEWGLTGELFF.